This note documents a single T cell receptor beta chain sequence. A sample-barcoded 5' primer and a J-beta primer mix were used in a second PCR of roughly 7 to 11 cycles. TCRdb fed the 5' RACE reads into MiXCR, producing one record per CDR3 protein. In the table there are 1,500,000 or so distinct CDR3 sequences, 55% to 75% of which are singletons. The entry originates in a study of blood T cells in healthy people across ages. CDR3 length: 15 residues. Germline loops: CDR1 SGHAT, CDR2 FQNNGV. V lost 2 bases, J lost 7 bases, and 14 bases lay in between. V gene TRBV11-2 combines with J gene TRBJ2-2, with no clear D. Specimen: blood. This TCR came from a young man in good health. In DNA form, the CDR3 reads TGTGCCAGCAGCTTAATCAGTGGGCTCGGCGGGGAGCTGTTTTTT. Its protein product is CASSLISGLGGELFF.